This passage covers 32 T cell receptor beta chains from one sample sequenced in a study of Graves' ophthalmopathy and Graves' hyperthyroidism. As the template, RNA transcripts were used to amplify TCR beta CDR3 regions. HTBI primers were employed in first-round RT-PCR, then a second-round multiplex PCR followed. TCRdb itself ran the multiplex PCR reads through MiXCR, one entry per CDR3 protein. The sample has over 450,000 distinct CDR3 sequences; around an eighth are singletons. The sample comprised blood. The source of these receptors is a woman in her twenties or thirties with Graves' ophthalmopathy.

The J gene is TRBJ2-7, the V gene TRBV30; D may be TRBD1 or TRBD2 (6 bases each). The length of the CDR3 is 14 residues. Trimming took off 2 bases at V and 5 bases at J, with 16 bases between the two ends. Germline CDR1 reads GTSNPN; CDR2 reads SVGIG (reference sequence). The DNA for the CDR3 is TGTGCCTGGAGTAGTCGGAGGGGGTGGCACGAGCAGTACTTC. Its protein product is CAWSSRRGWHEQYF.

This clonotype was detected many times. The rearrangement uses TRBV4-2 and TRBJ2-7; no clear D gene. This CDR3 has 14 amino acids. Germline V gene sequence: CDR1 LGHNA, CDR2 YNFKEQ. The V end lost 0 bases, the J end lost 3 bases, and 9 bases lay between the germline ends. The CDR3 DNA sequence: TGTGCCAGCAGCCAAGAATTCCTGGGCTACGAGCAGTACTTC. It specifies CASSQEFLGYEQYF.

This clonotype was recorded a few times. CDR3 residues: CASSALPKGREETQYF. In nucleotides, the CDR3 is TGCGCCAGCAGCGCCCTCCCTAAAGGCAGGGAAGAGACCCAGTACTTC. V and J are TRBV4-1 and TRBJ2-5; D is possibly TRBD1 (5 bases). V lost 5 bases, J lost 3 bases, and 19 bases lay in between. The CDR3 loop spans 16 amino acids. CDR1 and CDR2 (germline): MGHRA, YSYEKL.

V is TRBV7-2 and J is TRBJ1-6; D is uncertain. Germline CDR1 reads SGHTA; CDR2 reads FQGNSA. This CDR3 comprises 13 residues. V dropped 5 bases and J dropped 7 bases, with 9 bases sitting between them. This chain's CDR3 is CASSPTTNSPLHF. DNA of the CDR3: TGTGCCAGCAGCCCAACCACAAATTCACCCCTCCACTTT.

This clonotype came up many times. The J gene is TRBJ1-1, the V gene TRBV2, with TRBD1 matching over 9 bases. Germline values: CDR1 SNHLY, CDR2 FYNNEI. The CDR3 has 16 amino acids. Unmatched junction bases numbered 7, after V lost 5 bases and J lost 0 bases. For the CDR3, the DNA is TGTGCCAGCAGTAAGGGGACAGGGAATATGAACACTGAAGCTTTCTTT. The encoded protein is CASSKGTGNMNTEAFF.

This clonotype appeared many times. V usage is TRBV6-5 and J usage is TRBJ2-7; 9 positions agree with TRBD2. Germline CDR1 MNHEY, CDR2 SVGAGI. Trimming removed 4 bases from V and 6 bases from J; junction bases left unmatched: 7. The CDR3 contains 14 residues. CDR3 bases: TGTGCCAGCAGTTTAGCGGGAGAGCCCAGCGAGCAGTACTTC. Translated: CASSLAGEPSEQYF.

The chain couples TRBV28 to TRBJ1-5, with TRBD1 identical over 8 bases. J lost 6 bases, V lost 6 bases, and 10 bases had no gene match. The CDR3 has 15 amino acids. The germline gives CDR1 MDHEN, CDR2 SYDVKM. The CDR3 spells CASSNAGGAGQPQHF. The CDR3 nucleotides read TGTGCCAGCAGCAACGCAGGGGGCGCAGGTCAGCCCCAGCATTTT. Full variable domain (outside the CDR3, taken from reference TRBV28 and TRBJ1-5): DVKVTQSSRYLVKRTGEKVFLECVQDMDHENMFWYRQDPGLGLRLIYFSYDVKMKEKGDIPEGYSVSREKKERFSLILESASTNQTSMYLCASSNAGGAGQPQHFGDGTRLSIL.

There are many counts of this clonotype. V and J are TRBV5-1 and TRBJ1-1, with 8 bases aligning to TRBD1. Germline V gene data show CDR1 as SGHRS and CDR2 as YFSETQ. CDR3 size: 14 residues. Trimming cost V 2 bases and J 4 bases; bases outside gene matches: 4. The CDR3 loop is CASSFRQGSTEAFF. CDR3 bases: TGCGCCAGCAGCTTTAGACAGGGGAGCACTGAAGCTTTCTTT.

This clonotype occurred many times. The chain has TRBV27 and TRBJ2-2, with unresolved D. V was pared by 3 bases and J by 7 bases, with 3 bases between. The length of the CDR3 is 11 residues. The germline gives CDR1 MNHEY, CDR2 SMNVEV (reference sequence). The CDR3 is CASSFGGELFF. The CDR3 nucleotides are TGTGCCAGCAGTTTCGGCGGGGAGCTGTTTTTT.

On this clonotype: This could be a read error, since a much larger clone is one nucleotide away. The chain employs TRBV6-1 and TRBJ2-2, with 8 bases matching TRBD1. Germline CDR1 is MNHNS and CDR2 is SASEGT. The length of the CDR3 is 15 residues. CDR3 loop: CASTTGQGDTGELSF. DNA of the CDR3: TGTGCCAGTACCACCGGACAGGGCGACACCGGGGAGCTGTCTTTT.

This clonotype showed up many times. In nucleotides, the CDR3 is TGTGCCACCAGCAGGGATAGGGGGATCGACACTGAAGCTTTCTTT. Encoded protein: CATSRDRGIDTEAFF. The chain joins TRBV15 to TRBJ1-1; TRBD1 is a possible D gene (6 bases). This CDR3 is built from 15 residues. Trimming stripped 3 bases from V and 3 bases from J, with 14 bases between. CDR1 and CDR2 (germline): LNHNV, YYDKDF (reference sequence).

This clonotype came up many times. The V gene is TRBV12-5, the J gene TRBJ2-5; 8 positions match TRBD1. The CDR3 has 15 amino acids. CDR1 and CDR2 from the germline V gene are LGHNT and FRNRAP. V was clipped by 2 bases and J by 5 bases; unmatched bases: 7. CDR3 DNA: TGTGCTAGTGGTTTGTCTGCAGGGGGCGCGGAGACCCAGTACTTC. Its translation: CASGLSAGGAETQYF.

This clonotype came up many times. This rearrangement joins TRBV11-2 to TRBJ2-2; 9 bases are shared with TRBD2. The CDR3 loop spans 18 amino acids. With V trimmed by 5 bases and J by 5 bases, 15 bases remained unmatched. Germline CDR1 SGHAT, CDR2 FQNNGV. CDR3 residues: CASSLQLRREGPTGELFF. CDR3 nucleotides: TGTGCCAGCAGCCTTCAACTAAGGCGGGAGGGCCCTACCGGGGAGCTGTTTTTT.

This clonotype came up many times. The junction departs from germline at one end; a sequencing error may be responsible. V is TRBV20-1 and J is TRBJ1-2; D is uncertain. This CDR3 spans 10 amino acids. Per germline, CDR1 DFQATT and CDR2 SNEGSKA (reference sequence). The CDR3 coding sequence is TGCAGTGCTAGCCGGCTGATGAGCGGTTTC. Protein: CSASRLMSGF.

The rearrangement uses TRBV7-2 and TRBJ1-2; D might be TRBD1 (6 bases). The CDR3 runs to 14 residues. Trimming removed 3 bases at V and 2 bases at J, with 10 bases between. Germline lookup yields CDR1 SGHTA and CDR2 FQGNSA. The CDR3 nucleotides read TGTGCCAGCAGCTTCCGGGACACAAACTATGGCTACACCTTC. This translates into CASSFRDTNYGYTF.

This clonotype was found many times. The V gene is TRBV28, the J gene TRBJ2-2; 7 positions match TRBD1. The CDR3 extends over 15 amino acids. Germline V gives CDR1 MDHEN, CDR2 SYDVKM. V lost 6 bases to trimming and J lost 1 base; unmatched junction nucleotides: 5. CDR3 amino acids: CASRNRGENTGELFF. The CDR3 nucleotides are TGTGCCAGCAGGAACAGGGGAGAGAACACCGGGGAGCTGTTTTTT.

This clonotype was counted at least ten times. This chain uses TRBV20-1 with TRBJ2-7, with 7 bases identical to TRBD1. The CDR3 totals 15 residues. After removal of 1 base from V and 7 bases from J, the junction contained 13 bases not matched to a gene. Germline CDR1 and CDR2: DFQATT and SNEGSKA (reference sequence). The CDR3 DNA sequence: TGCAGTGCTAGAGGGGGTGGCAGGGGGATCGGGGAGCAGTACTTC. Translation: CSARGGGRGIGEQYF.

On this clonotype itself: A much larger clone sits a single nucleotide away, making a read error possible. The chain carries TRBV28 and TRBJ1-1; no definite D call. Germline CDR1 reads MDHEN; CDR2 reads SYDVKM. Trimming took off 0 bases at V and 1 base at J, with 6 bases between the two ends. This CDR3 comprises 14 residues. CDR3 in amino acids: CASSLWHANTEAFF. The CDR3 DNA reads as TGTGCCAGCAGTTTATGGCATGCGAACACTGAAGCTTTCTTT.

The table lists this clonotype with many counts. The chain carries TRBV27 and TRBJ1-5; the match to TRBD1 covers 7 bases. The J segment lost 3 bases and the V segment lost 7 bases, leaving 6 bases of the junction unmatched. The CDR3 spans 14 residues. Per the germline V gene, CDR1 is MNHEY and CDR2 is SMNVEV (reference sequence). This chain's CDR3 is CASIIQGDNQPQHF. The CDR3 coding sequence is TGTGCCAGCATTATTCAGGGGGACAATCAGCCCCAGCATTTT.

This clonotype has at least ten counts. The rearrangement uses TRBV6-2 or TRBV6-3 and TRBJ2-6; possibly TRBD1 or TRBD2 for D (5 bases each). There are 17 residues in the CDR3. V was trimmed by 6 bases and J by 0 bases, leaving 15 bases between them. Germline values: CDR1 MNHEY, CDR2 SVGEGT. For the CDR3, the DNA is TGTGCCAGCAGGGCGTACGGGGCCAACTCTGGGGCCAACGTCCTGACTTTC. Translating it yields CASRAYGANSGANVLTF.

This clonotype was counted ten times or more. This chain links TRBV12-3 or TRBV12-4 with TRBJ2-7; TRBD1 agrees at 7 bases. Trimming at V came to 5 bases and at J to 0 bases, leaving 7 bases not matched to a gene. The CDR3 covers 15 residues. The CDR3 nucleotides are TGTGCCAGCAGTCTAGGGACAGCAAGCTCCTACGAGCAGTACTTC. This gives the protein CASSLGTASSYEQYF.

This clonotype was picked up one time. The final CDR3 position lacks the conserved phenylalanine or tryptophan, pointing to a likely read error. Because the CDR3's place on the DNA is in doubt, the DNA is left out and the CDR3 is given as listed by TCRdb. The CDR3 here is CASSLRLAGDNTGELLV. The chain recombines TRBV12-3 or TRBV12-4 with TRBJ2-2; the D call TRBD1 from the table was never checked on the DNA. 17 amino acids form the CDR3, both terminal residues included.

In nucleotides, the CDR3 is TGTGCCAGCCGGACAGGGCCCACCGGGGAGCTGTTTTTT. It encodes CASRTGPTGELFF. This chain links TRBV2 with TRBJ2-2; TRBD1 agrees at 8 bases. The junction had 3 bases not matched to a gene; V was cut back by 8 bases and J by 4 bases. Germline CDR1 reads SNHLY; CDR2 reads FYNNEI. The CDR3 totals 13 residues.

This clonotype has a count of ten or more. The chain joins TRBV11-1 to TRBJ2-5; 7 bases fit TRBD1. The germline V gene has CDR1 SGHAT and CDR2 FQDESV (reference sequence). This CDR3 contains 14 residues. Trimming at V came to 5 bases and at J to 1 base, leaving 4 bases not matched to a gene. The CDR3 DNA sequence: TGTGCCAGCAGCGGGACAGACCTCCAAGAGACCCAGTACTTC. This sequence encodes CASSGTDLQETQYF.

J is TRBJ1-1 and V is TRBV12-3 or TRBV12-4; D unclear. Trimming took 2 bases from V and 5 from J, leaving 12 bases between them. The CDR3 covers 14 residues. The CDR3 region is CASSLFPGYTEAFF. In nucleotides, the CDR3 is TGTGCCAGCAGTTTATTCCCGGGCTATACTGAAGCTTTCTTT.

The V and J genes are TRBV20-1 and TRBJ2-7; 9 bases align to TRBD1. The germline V gene has CDR1 DFQATT and CDR2 SNEGSKA (reference sequence). V trimming: 6 bases; J trimming: 5 bases; junction bases outside the gene matches: 8. The CDR3 is 13 residues long. The DNA for the CDR3 is TGCAGTGCAGGAGGACAGGGGAGGGACGAGCAGTACTTC. Encoded protein: CSAGGQGRDEQYF.

This clonotype appeared many times. The J gene is TRBJ1-2, the V gene TRBV12-3 or TRBV12-4, with 8 positions matching TRBD1. The CDR3 runs to 14 residues. V lost 6 bases, J lost 7 bases, and 10 bases stayed unmatched. CDR3 sequence reads: CASRRGQGDGGYTF. The CDR3 DNA reads as TGTGCCAGCAGGAGAGGACAGGGAGACGGTGGCTACACCTTC.

The chain carries TRBV15 and TRBJ2-2; D not resolved. The V gene's germline CDR1 is LNHNV and CDR2 YYDKDF (reference sequence). Trimming removed 0 bases at V and 0 bases at J, with 8 bases between. The CDR3 sequence is 16 residues long. Written as DNA, the CDR3 is TGTGCCACCAGCAGAGAAGGGTCCCCGAACACCGGGGAGCTGTTTTTT. Its protein product is CATSREGSPNTGELFF.

In regard to this clonotype: One end of the junction is discordant with germline, which a read error may explain. The chain joins TRBV27 to TRBJ2-5, with D unclear. Germline V gene sequence: CDR1 MNHEY, CDR2 SMNVEV (reference sequence). The CDR3 contains 13 residues. In nucleotides, the CDR3 is TGTTCCAGCTGTTTATCCCTGACGGAGACCCAGTACTTC. Amino acid sequence: CSSCLSLTETQYF.

This clonotype was counted ten times or more. The gene calls are TRBV28 and TRBJ2-1; the D gene is possibly TRBD1 (5 bases). Germline CDR1 MDHEN, CDR2 SYDVKM. CDR3 size: 13 residues. The ends were cut back, 7 bases at V and 2 bases at J, with 9 bases in the middle. For the CDR3, the DNA is TGTGCCAGCAAGTTGACAGCCTACAATGAGCAGTTCTTC. The encoded protein is CASKLTAYNEQFF.

This clonotype showed up many times. The genes are TRBV6-1 and TRBJ1-2, with D perhaps matching TRBD1 (6 bases). This CDR3 has 15 amino acids. The germline V gene encodes CDR1 MNHNS and CDR2 SASEGT. Trimming shortened V by 6 bases and J by 5 bases, and 19 bases separated the two germline ends. For the CDR3, the DNA is TGTGCCAGCAGCTCTGCGGGGGCAGCCCAATATGGCTACACCTTC. Its protein is CASSSAGAAQYGYTF.

This clonotype was counted many times. This chain joins TRBV6-4 and TRBJ2-2; 7 nucleotides match TRBD1. This CDR3 is 14 amino acids long. Germline V lookup: CDR1 MRHNA, CDR2 SNTAGT. V dropped 3 bases and J dropped 7; count of bases not matched to a gene: 5. Here the CDR3 reads CASSEMAGGGELFF. The CDR3, as DNA: TGTGCCAGCAGTGAAATGGCAGGGGGCGGGGAGCTGTTTTTT.